Listed here are 9 T cell receptor beta chains from one sample, sequenced in a study of cytomegalovirus exposure and HLA in healthy donors. The PCR used 60 Vbeta and 13 Jbeta primers. Assay: immunoSEQ multiplex PCR; the TCRdb copy retains only in-frame clones and omits some. This table has roughly 200,000 clones, roughly 79% appearing once. Sequencing input: PBMCs. The source is a male donor in good health and CMV-seronegative.

This chain connects TRBV6-6 to TRBJ2-1; D is possibly TRBD2 (5 bases). Between the trimmed V and J ends, which lost 0 bases and 9 bases, there was a span of 9 bases. The CDR3 is made up of 13 amino acids. Germline V lookup: CDR1 MNHNY, CDR2 SVGAGI (reference sequence). CDR3 DNA: TGTGCCAGCAGTTACTCAAACAGCGGTGAGCAGTTCTTC. Translated, it gives CASSYSNSGEQFF.

This chain joins TRBV9 and TRBJ2-7; D unresolved. V was cut by 4 bases and J by 7 bases, with 15 bases left in between. The CDR3 loop spans 13 amino acids. Germline V gene lookup returns CDR1 SGDLS and CDR2 YYNGEE. CDR3 sequence reads: CASSYPWSYEQYF. In DNA, the CDR3 is TGTGCCAGCAGCTACCCTTGGAGTTATGAGCAGTACTTC.

The rearrangement joins TRBV9 to TRBJ2-3; 7 nucleotides match TRBD2. There are 14 residues in the CDR3. The germline gives CDR1 SGDLS, CDR2 YYNGEE. V lost 0 bases and J lost 4; bases outside the gene matches: 2. The CDR3 DNA reads as TGTGCCAGCAGCGTAGCTCGGGGGGCAGATACGCAGTATTTT. This sequence encodes CASSVARGADTQYF.

V and J are TRBV10-3 and TRBJ2-6; TRBD1 matches 9 bases. This CDR3 comprises 16 residues. With 6 bases clipped from V and 3 bases from J, the junction kept 6 bases outside the gene matches. Germline V CDR1 and CDR2: ENHRY, SYGVKD. CDR3 loop: CAIRVDRGSGANVLTF. DNA for the CDR3: TGTGCCATCAGGGTAGACAGGGGGAGTGGGGCCAACGTCCTGACTTTC.

J is TRBJ1-1 and V is TRBV5-1, with D possibly matching TRBD1 (6 bases). This CDR3 is 14 amino acids long. The germline V gene encodes CDR1 SGHRS and CDR2 YFSETQ. The V gene lost 4 bases and the J gene lost 2 bases, with 12 bases spanning the gap. CDR3 nucleotides: TGCGCCAGCAGCGCCGGGACACATAACACTGAAGCTTTCTTT. It is translated as CASSAGTHNTEAFF. Full variable domain (missing parts from reference TRBV5-1 and TRBJ1-1): KAGVTQTPRYLIKTRGQQVTLSCSPISGHRSVSWYQQTPGQGLQFLFEYFSETQRNKGNFPGRFSGRQFSNSRSEMNVSTLELGDSALYLCASSAGTHNTEAFFGQGTRLTVV.

The J gene is TRBJ1-1, the V gene TRBV30; D possibly corresponds to TRBD1 (6 bases). CDR1 and CDR2 from the germline V gene are GTSNPN and SVGIG (reference sequence). The CDR3 totals 15 residues. The ends were cut back, 6 bases at V and 2 bases at J, with 19 bases in the middle. The CDR3, as DNA: TGTGCCTGTACCGTACAGGGATTGGGCAACACTGAAGCTTTCTTT. Its protein is CACTVQGLGNTEAFF.

V is TRBV5-4 and J is TRBJ1-6, with 9 positions matching TRBD1. The germline CDR1 and CDR2 sequences are SGHNT and YYREEE (reference sequence). The V and J ends lost 4 bases and 10 bases, in that order; junction bases with no gene match: 9. The CDR3 is 15 amino acids. Written as DNA, the CDR3 is TGTGCCAGCAGCCCTCCGGGACAGGGTGGATCACCCCTCCACTTT. Translation gives CASSPPGQGGSPLHF.

This clone was observed a handful of times. J is TRBJ2-1 and V is TRBV6-6, with 8 bases matching TRBD2. J lost 9 bases, V lost 2 bases, and 6 bases had no gene match. This CDR3 has 14 amino acids. CDR1 is MNHNY, CDR2 SVGAGI, per germline (reference sequence). CDR3 DNA: TGTGCCAGCAGTTACAGGGTCCTAGCGGGTGAGCAGTTCTTC. It encodes CASSYRVLAGEQFF.

The chain links TRBV4-2 to TRBJ1-5, with D possibly matching TRBD1 (5 bases). The V end lost 2 bases, the J end lost 5 bases, and 19 bases lay between the germline ends. The germline CDR1 and CDR2 sequences are LGHNA and YNFKEQ. There are 17 residues in the CDR3. The CDR3 region is CASSQPQQETGDQPQHF. Here the CDR3 DNA reads TGTGCCAGCAGCCAACCTCAACAGGAAACTGGGGATCAGCCCCAGCATTTT.